This TCR beta chain was profiled in a study of blood T cell repertoires in COVID-19. Study-wide context: The samples span acute and convalescent COVID-19 from the United States, Italy and Spain. Sources were T cells, B-cell-depleted T cells, or PBMCs; the material itself was cDNA or gDNA.

Source study methods: Amplification from reference gene primers served as the basis for estimated nucleated cell counts. Sequencing was performed with immunoSEQ multiplex PCR; in TCRdb, only in-frame clones are kept and a portion is missing. That table supplies the V and J calls and clone size; D and trimming were determined from the DNA. The sample has approximately 160,000 clones; 70% to 90% are singletons. This clone was seen a few times. The sample was peripheral blood. This sequence originates from a human donor in a cohort sampled during active COVID-19.

This CDR3 reads CASRDGRGTEAFF. The CDR3 DNA reads TGTGCCAGTAGGGACGGGAGGGGCACTGAAGCTTTCTTT. The genes are TRBV19 and TRBJ1-1; D is perhaps TRBD1 (5 bases). The germline V gene encodes CDR1 LNHDA and CDR2 SQIVND (reference sequence). V dropped 6 bases and J dropped 4 bases, with 12 bases sitting between them. This CDR3 contains 13 residues. Full variable domain (outside the CDR3, taken from reference TRBV19 and TRBJ1-1): DGGITQSPKYLFRKEGQNVTLSCEQNLNHDAMYWYRQDPGQGLRLIYYSQIVNDFQKGDIAEGYSVSREKKESFPLTVTSAQKNPTAFYLCASRDGRGTEAFFGQGTRLTVV.